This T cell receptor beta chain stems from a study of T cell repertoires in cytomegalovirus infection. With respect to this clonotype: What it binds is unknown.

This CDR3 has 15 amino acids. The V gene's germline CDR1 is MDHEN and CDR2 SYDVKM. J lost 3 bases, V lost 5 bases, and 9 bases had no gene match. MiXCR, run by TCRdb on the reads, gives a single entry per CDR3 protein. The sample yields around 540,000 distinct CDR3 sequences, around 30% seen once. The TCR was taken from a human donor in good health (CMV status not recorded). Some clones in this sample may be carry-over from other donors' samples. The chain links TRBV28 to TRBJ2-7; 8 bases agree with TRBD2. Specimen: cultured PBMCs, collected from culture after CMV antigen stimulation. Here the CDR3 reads CASSAAGTRGYEQYF. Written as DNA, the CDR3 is TGTGCCAGCAGTGCCGCCGGGACTAGGGGCTACGAGCAGTACTTC.